This section outlines one T cell receptor beta chain sequence together with its context. The data stem from a study of blood T cell repertoires in COVID-19. About the research overall: Samples of COVID-19 (acute and convalescent) were obtained from the United States, Italy and Spain.

Authors' analysis steps: Using reference gene primer amplification, nucleated cell counts were estimated. Clones were sequenced by immunoSEQ multiplex PCR, and TCRdb holds only the in-frame ones, with some missing. V, J and clone size are taken as reported in that table, and D and trimming were inferred from the DNA itself. The table lists hundreds of thousands of clones, around 88% of them singletons. This CDR3 has 14 residues. In germline, CDR1 is SQVTM, CDR2 ANQGSEA. The trim removed 6 bases at V and 8 bases at J, leaving 13 bases unmatched. The chain uses TRBV29-1 and TRBJ2-3, with 8 positions matching TRBD2. This sequence was found in a woman aged 30 to 39 who had recovered from COVID-19. Sample: peripheral blood. The CDR3 coding sequence is TGCAGCGTGGCCGGGGGGGCACAGATCGGTACGCAGTATTTT. Protein product: CSVAGGAQIGTQYF.